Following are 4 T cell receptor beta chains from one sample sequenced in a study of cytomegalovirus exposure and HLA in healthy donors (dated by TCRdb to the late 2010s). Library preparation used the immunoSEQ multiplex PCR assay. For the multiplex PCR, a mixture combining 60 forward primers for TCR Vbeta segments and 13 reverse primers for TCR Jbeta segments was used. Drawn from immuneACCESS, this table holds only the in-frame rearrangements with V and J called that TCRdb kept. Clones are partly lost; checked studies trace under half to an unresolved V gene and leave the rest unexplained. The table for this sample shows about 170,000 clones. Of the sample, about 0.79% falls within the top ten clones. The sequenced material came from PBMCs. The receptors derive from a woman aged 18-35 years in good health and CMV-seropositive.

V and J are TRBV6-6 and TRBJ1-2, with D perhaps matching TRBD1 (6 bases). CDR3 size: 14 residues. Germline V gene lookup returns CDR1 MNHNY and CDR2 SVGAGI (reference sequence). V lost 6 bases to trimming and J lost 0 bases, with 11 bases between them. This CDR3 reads CASSQGRANYGYTF. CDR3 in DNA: TGTGCCAGCAGCCAGGGGCGAGCTAACTATGGCTACACCTTC.

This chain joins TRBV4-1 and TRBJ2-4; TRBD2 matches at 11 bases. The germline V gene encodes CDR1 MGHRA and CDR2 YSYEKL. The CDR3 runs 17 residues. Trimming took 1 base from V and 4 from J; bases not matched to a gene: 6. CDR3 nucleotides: TGCGCCAGCAGCCAAGGACTAGCGGGACCCTTAAAAAACATTCAGTACTTC. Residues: CASSQGLAGPLKNIQYF.

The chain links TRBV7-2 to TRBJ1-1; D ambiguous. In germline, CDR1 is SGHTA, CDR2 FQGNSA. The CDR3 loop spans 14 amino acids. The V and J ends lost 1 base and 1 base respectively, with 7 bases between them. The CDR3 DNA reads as TGTGCCAGCAGCTTAGAGACAAGGAACACTGAAGCTTTCTTT. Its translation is CASSLETRNTEAFF.

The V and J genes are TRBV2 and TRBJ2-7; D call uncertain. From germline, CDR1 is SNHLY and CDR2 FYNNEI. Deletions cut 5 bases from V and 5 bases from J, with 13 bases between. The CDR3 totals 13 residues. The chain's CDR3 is CASSLSTPDEQYF. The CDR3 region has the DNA TGTGCCAGCAGTCTCTCGACACCAGACGAGCAGTACTTC.